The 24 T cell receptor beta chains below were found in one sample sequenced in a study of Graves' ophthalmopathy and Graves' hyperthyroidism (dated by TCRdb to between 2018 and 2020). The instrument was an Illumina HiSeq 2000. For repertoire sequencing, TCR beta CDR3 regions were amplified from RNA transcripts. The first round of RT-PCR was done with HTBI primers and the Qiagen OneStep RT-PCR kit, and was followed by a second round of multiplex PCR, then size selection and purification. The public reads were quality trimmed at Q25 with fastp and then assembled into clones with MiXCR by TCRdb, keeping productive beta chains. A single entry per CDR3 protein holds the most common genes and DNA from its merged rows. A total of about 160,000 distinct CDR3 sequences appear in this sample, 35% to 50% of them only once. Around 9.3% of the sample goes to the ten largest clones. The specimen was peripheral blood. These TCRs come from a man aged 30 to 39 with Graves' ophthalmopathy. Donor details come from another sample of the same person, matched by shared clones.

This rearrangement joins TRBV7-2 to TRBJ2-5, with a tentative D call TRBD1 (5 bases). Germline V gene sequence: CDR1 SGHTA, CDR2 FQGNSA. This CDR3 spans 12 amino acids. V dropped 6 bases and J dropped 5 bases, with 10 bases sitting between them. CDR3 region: CASRQDGETQYF. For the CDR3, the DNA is TGTGCCAGCAGACAGGACGGGGAGACCCAGTACTTC. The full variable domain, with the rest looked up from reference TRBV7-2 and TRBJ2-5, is GAGVSQSPSNKVTEKGKDVELRCDPISGHTALYWYRQSLGQGLEFLIYFQGNSAPDKSGLPSDRFSAERTGGSVSTLTIQRTQQEDSAVYLCASRQDGETQYFGPGTRLLVL.

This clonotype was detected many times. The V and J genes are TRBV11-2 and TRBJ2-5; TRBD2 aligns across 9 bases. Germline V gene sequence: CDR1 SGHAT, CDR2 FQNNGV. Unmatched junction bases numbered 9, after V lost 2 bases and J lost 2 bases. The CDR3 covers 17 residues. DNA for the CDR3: TGTGCCAGCAGCTTATATATTAGCGGGAGTCGTCAAGAGACCCAGTACTTC. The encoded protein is CASSLYISGSRQETQYF.

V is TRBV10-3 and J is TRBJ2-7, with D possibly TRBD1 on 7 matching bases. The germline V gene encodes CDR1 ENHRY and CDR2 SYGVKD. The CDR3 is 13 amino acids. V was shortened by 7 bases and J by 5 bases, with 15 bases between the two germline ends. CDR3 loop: CAINNRGGHEQYF. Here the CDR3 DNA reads TGTGCCATCAACAACAGGGGAGGCCACGAGCAGTACTTC.

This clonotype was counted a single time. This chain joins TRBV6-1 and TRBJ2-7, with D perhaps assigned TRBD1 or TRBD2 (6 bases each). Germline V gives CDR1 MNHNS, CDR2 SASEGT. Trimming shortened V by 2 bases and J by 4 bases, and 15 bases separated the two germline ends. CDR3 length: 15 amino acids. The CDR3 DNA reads TGTGCCAGCAGTGAATGGGTAGGGGGGAGATACGAGCAGTACTTC. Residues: CASSEWVGGRYEQYF.

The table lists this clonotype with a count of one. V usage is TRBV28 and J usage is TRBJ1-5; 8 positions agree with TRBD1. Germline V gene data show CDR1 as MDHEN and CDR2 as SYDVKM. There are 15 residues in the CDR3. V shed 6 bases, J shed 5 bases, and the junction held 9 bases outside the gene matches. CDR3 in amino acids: CASREDRAFHQPQHF. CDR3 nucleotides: TGTGCCAGCAGGGAGGACAGGGCGTTTCATCAGCCCCAGCATTTT.

CDR3 nucleotides: TGCAGTGCTGGGAGCGGGCCACTGCAGACCCAGTACTTC. It specifies CSAGSGPLQTQYF. J is TRBJ2-5 and V is TRBV20-1, with a weak D call TRBD2 (6 bases). The CDR3 is made up of 13 amino acids. V lost 5 bases and J 6 bases, leaving 16 bases between the germline ends. CDR1 and CDR2 from the germline V gene are DFQATT and SNEGSKA (reference sequence).

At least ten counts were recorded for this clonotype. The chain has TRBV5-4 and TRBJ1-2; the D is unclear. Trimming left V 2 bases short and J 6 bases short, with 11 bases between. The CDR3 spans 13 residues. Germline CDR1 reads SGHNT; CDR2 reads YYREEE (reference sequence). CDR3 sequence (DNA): TGTGCCAGCAGCTTCCGGGCTGGGAATGGCTACACCTTC. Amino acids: CASSFRAGNGYTF.

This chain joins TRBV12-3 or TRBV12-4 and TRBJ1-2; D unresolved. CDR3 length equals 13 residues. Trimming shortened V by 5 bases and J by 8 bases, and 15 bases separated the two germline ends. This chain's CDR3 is CASSPLFLGGYTF. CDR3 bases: TGTGCCAGCAGTCCCTTGTTTTTGGGGGGCTACACCTTC.

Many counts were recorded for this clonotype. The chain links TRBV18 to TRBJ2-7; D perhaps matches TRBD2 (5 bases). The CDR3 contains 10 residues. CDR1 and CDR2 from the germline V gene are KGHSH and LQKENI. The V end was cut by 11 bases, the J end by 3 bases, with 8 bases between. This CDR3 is CAARGYEQYF. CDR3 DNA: TGTGCCGCTCGGGGCTACGAGCAGTACTTC.

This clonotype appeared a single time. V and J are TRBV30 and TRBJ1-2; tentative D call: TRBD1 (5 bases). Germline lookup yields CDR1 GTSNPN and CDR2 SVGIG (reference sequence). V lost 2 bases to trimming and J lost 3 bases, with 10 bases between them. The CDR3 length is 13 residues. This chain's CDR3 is CAWSSQGDYGYTF. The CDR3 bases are TGTGCCTGGAGTAGTCAGGGAGACTATGGCTACACCTTC.

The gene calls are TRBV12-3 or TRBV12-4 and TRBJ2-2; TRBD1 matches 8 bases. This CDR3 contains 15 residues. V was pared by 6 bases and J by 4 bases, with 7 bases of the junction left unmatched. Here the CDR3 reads CASSSGQGGTGELFF. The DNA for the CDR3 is TGTGCCAGCAGCTCTGGACAGGGAGGCACCGGGGAGCTGTTTTTT.

CDR3 residues: CASSLKWGRPYEQYF. The CDR3 DNA reads TGTGCCAGCAGCTTAAAGTGGGGGCGTCCGTACGAGCAGTACTTC. The chain joins TRBV7-2 to TRBJ2-7; tentatively, D is TRBD1 (6 bases). The V end lost 2 bases, the J end lost 4 bases, and 15 bases lay between the germline ends. The CDR3 contains 15 residues. Germline V gene sequence: CDR1 SGHTA, CDR2 FQGNSA.

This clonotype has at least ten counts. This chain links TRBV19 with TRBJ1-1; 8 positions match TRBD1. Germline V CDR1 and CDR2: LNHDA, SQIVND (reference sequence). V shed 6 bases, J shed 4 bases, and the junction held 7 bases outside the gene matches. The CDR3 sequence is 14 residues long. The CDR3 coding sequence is TGTGCCAGTAGGATCCAGGGGGCTAGCACTGAAGCTTTCTTT. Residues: CASRIQGASTEAFF. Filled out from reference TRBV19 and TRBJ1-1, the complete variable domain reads DGGITQSPKYLFRKEGQNVTLSCEQNLNHDAMYWYRQDPGQGLRLIYYSQIVNDFQKGDIAEGYSVSREKKESFPLTVTSAQKNPTAFYLCASRIQGASTEAFFGQGTRLTVV.

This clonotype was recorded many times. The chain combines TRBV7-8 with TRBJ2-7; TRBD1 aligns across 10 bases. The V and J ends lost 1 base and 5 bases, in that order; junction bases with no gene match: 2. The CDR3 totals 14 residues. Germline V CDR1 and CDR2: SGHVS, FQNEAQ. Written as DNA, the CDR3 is TGTGCCAGCAGCTTAGACGGGACAGGGGACGAGCAGTACTTC. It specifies CASSLDGTGDEQYF.

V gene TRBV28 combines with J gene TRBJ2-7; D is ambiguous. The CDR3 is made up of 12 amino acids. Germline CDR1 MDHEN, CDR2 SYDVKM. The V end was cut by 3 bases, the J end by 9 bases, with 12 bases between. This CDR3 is CASSLVPDGQYF. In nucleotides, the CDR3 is TGTGCCAGCAGTTTGGTGCCGGATGGGCAGTACTTC.

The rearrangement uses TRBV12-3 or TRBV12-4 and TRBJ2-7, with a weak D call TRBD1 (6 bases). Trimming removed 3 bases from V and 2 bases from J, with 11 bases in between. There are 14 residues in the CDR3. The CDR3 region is CASSFRDRPYEQYF. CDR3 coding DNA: TGTGCCAGCAGTTTCCGTGACAGGCCCTACGAGCAGTACTTC.

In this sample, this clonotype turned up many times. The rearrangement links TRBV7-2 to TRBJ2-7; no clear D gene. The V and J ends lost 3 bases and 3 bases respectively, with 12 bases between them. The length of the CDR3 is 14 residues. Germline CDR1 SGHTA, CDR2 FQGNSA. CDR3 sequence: CASSLSASGYEQYF. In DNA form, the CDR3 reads TGTGCCAGCAGCTTGTCAGCGAGTGGCTACGAGCAGTACTTC. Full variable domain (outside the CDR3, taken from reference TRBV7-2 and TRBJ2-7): GAGVSQSPSNKVTEKGKDVELRCDPISGHTALYWYRQSLGQGLEFLIYFQGNSAPDKSGLPSDRFSAERTGGSVSTLTIQRTQQEDSAVYLCASSLSASGYEQYFGPGTRLTVT.

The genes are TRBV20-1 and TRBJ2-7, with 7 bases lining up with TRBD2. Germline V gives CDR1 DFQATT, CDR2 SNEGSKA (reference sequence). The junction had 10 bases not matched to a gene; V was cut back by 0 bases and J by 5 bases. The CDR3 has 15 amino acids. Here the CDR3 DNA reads TGCAGTGCTAGAGATGGGGGGAGGGCCGGCCACGAGCAGTACTTC. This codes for CSARDGGRAGHEQYF.

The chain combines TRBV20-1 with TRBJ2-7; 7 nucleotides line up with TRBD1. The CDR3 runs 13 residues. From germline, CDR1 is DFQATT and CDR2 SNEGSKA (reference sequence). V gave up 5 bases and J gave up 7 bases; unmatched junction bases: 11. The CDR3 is CSASRDRPGEQYF. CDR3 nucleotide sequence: TGCAGTGCTTCCCGGGACAGACCTGGGGAGCAGTACTTC.

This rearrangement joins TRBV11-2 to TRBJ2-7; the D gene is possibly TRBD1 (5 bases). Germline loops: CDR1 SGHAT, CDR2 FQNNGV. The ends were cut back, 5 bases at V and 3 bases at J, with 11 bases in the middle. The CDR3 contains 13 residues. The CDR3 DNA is TGTGCCAGCAGCCCCCCAGGGCGCTACGAGCAGTACTTC. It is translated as CASSPPGRYEQYF. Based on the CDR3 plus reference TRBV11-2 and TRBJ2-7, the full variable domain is EAGVAQSPRYKIIEKRQSVAFWCNPISGHATLYWYQQILGQGPKLLIQFQNNGVVDDSQLPKDRFSAERLKGVDSTLKIQPAKLEDSAVYLCASSPPGRYEQYFGPGTRLTVT.

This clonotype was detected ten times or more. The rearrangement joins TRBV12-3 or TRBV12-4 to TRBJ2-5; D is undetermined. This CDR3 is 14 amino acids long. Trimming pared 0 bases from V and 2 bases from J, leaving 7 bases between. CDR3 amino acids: CASSLAARQETQYF. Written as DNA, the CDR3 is TGTGCCAGCAGTTTAGCGGCACGTCAAGAGACCCAGTACTTC.

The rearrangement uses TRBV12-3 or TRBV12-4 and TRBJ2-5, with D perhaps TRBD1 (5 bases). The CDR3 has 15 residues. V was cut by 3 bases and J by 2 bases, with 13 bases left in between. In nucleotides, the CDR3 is TGTGCCAGCAGTTTCCCCTCGGCAGGGCAAGAGACCCAGTACTTC. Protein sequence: CASSFPSAGQETQYF.

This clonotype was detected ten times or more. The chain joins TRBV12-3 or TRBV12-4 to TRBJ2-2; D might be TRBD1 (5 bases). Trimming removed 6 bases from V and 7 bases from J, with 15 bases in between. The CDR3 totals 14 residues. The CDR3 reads CASSRVQGIGELFF. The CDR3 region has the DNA TGTGCCAGCAGCCGGGTTCAGGGAATCGGGGAGCTGTTTTTT.

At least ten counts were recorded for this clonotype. CDR3 protein: CASSLGRRTPTYEQYF. The DNA for the CDR3 is TGTGCCAGCAGCTTAGGGCGAAGGACACCTACCTACGAGCAGTACTTC. The V and J genes are TRBV7-2 and TRBJ2-7; D is possibly TRBD1 (5 bases). The CDR3 is 16 amino acids. Trimming stripped 1 base from V and 2 bases from J, with 15 bases between. CDR1 SGHTA and CDR2 FQGNSA come from the germline V gene.